These 15 T cell receptor beta chains were sequenced from one sample in a study of cytomegalovirus exposure and HLA in healthy donors. PCR involved 60 Vbeta and 13 Jbeta primers. Clones were read by immunoSEQ multiplex PCR, and TCRdb kept only the in-frame ones, dropping some. The sample's table shows under 70,000 clones. The sequencing sample was made of PBMCs. These receptors all stem from a woman in her 30s in good health and CMV-seropositive.

The chain combines TRBV30 with TRBJ2-3; tentative D call: TRBD2 (6 bases). Germline V gives CDR1 GTSNPN, CDR2 SVGIG (reference sequence). The V end lost 4 bases, the J end lost 4 bases, and 9 bases lay between the germline ends. The CDR3 is made up of 12 amino acids. The CDR3 sequence: CAWKWGADTQYF. The CDR3 DNA is TGTGCCTGGAAATGGGGGGCAGATACGCAGTATTTT. The full variable domain, completed using reference TRBV30 and TRBJ2-3, is SQTIHQWPATLVQPVGSPLSLECTVEGTSNPNLYWYRQAAGRGLQLLFYSVGIGQISSEVPQNLSASRPQDRQFILSSKKLLLSDSGFYLCAWKWGADTQYFGPGTRLTVL.

The gene calls are TRBV10-3 and TRBJ1-6; TRBD1 matches 7 bases. The CDR3 length is 14 residues. The germline CDR1 and CDR2 sequences are ENHRY and SYGVKD. Trimming cost V 10 bases and J 3 bases; bases outside gene matches: 6. Written as DNA, the CDR3 is TGTGCCACCACAGGGGAAATCTATAATTCACCCCTCCACTTT. This encodes CATTGEIYNSPLHF.

The chain is built from TRBV7-2 and TRBJ2-3; the D gene is possibly TRBD1 (7 bases). Trimming stripped 1 base from V and 5 bases from J, with 16 bases between. This CDR3 comprises 16 residues. Germline loops: CDR1 SGHTA, CDR2 FQGNSA. CDR3 region: CASSLEAGGRGDTQYF. CDR3 coding DNA: TGTGCCAGCAGCTTAGAAGCAGGGGGGCGGGGAGATACGCAGTATTTT.

The chain joins TRBV14 to TRBJ2-2; no definite D call. Looked up from germline, CDR1 is SGHDN and CDR2 is FVKESK. The V and J ends lost 4 bases and 7 bases respectively, with 19 bases between them. This CDR3 is 16 amino acids long. The CDR3 loop is CASSLRLVAALGELFF. CDR3 DNA: TGTGCCAGCAGCCTCAGGCTGGTGGCAGCTCTCGGGGAGCTGTTTTTT.

The genes are TRBV10-2 and TRBJ1-1; 7 bases map to TRBD1. The junction had 8 bases not matched to a gene; V was cut back by 6 bases and J by 1 base. Germline CDR1 is WSHSY and CDR2 is SAAADI. This CDR3 is 15 amino acids long. The CDR3 DNA follows: TGCGCCAGCAGACCCACCGGGACAGAGAACACTGAAGCTTTCTTT. Its protein product is CASRPTGTENTEAFF.

The genes are TRBV5-1 and TRBJ2-7; TRBD1 might be the D (6 bases). The CDR3 totals 14 residues. From germline, CDR1 is SGHRS and CDR2 YFSETQ. V was clipped by 0 bases and J by 2 bases, with 9 bases between them. The CDR3 DNA reads TGCGCCAGCAGCTTGGTTCCAGGGGCCTACGAGCAGTACTTC. It yields the protein CASSLVPGAYEQYF.

The V gene is TRBV18, the J gene TRBJ2-3; TRBD1 aligns across 11 bases. The trim removed 2 bases at V and 1 base at J, leaving 2 bases unmatched. Germline V gene lookup returns CDR1 KGHSH and CDR2 LQKENI. This CDR3 contains 16 residues. The CDR3 sequence is CASSPGDRGGTDTQYF. The DNA for the CDR3 is TGTGCCAGCTCACCAGGGGACAGGGGGGGCACAGATACGCAGTATTTT.

This chain links TRBV2 with TRBJ1-6, with 10 positions matching TRBD1. Germline CDR1 reads SNHLY; CDR2 reads FYNNEI. This CDR3 has 16 residues. Trimming cost V 5 bases and J 6 bases; bases outside gene matches: 7. The CDR3 region is CASSRMGTGVNSPLHF. The CDR3 bases are TGTGCCAGCAGTCGAATGGGGACAGGGGTTAATTCACCCCTCCACTTT. The variable domain in full, completed from reference TRBV2 and TRBJ1-6, reads EPEVTQTPSHQVTQMGQEVILRCVPISNHLYFYWYRQILGQKVEFLVSFYNNEISEKSEIFDDQFSVERPDGSNFTLKIRSTKLEDSAMYFCASSRMGTGVNSPLHFGNGTRLTVT.

This sequence joins TRBV10-3 and TRBJ1-2; 9 bases fit TRBD1. J lost 4 bases, V lost 6 bases, and 12 bases had no gene match. The CDR3 runs to 16 residues. Germline CDR1 ENHRY, CDR2 SYGVKD. The CDR3 reads CAIRDNRQGDSYGYTF. DNA of the CDR3: TGTGCCATCAGGGACAACCGACAGGGGGATAGCTATGGCTACACCTTC.

The chain employs TRBV28 and TRBJ2-7; 9 bases are shared with TRBD1. The V and J ends lost 2 bases and 4 bases, in that order; junction bases with no gene match: 3. Germline V CDR1 and CDR2: MDHEN, SYDVKM. The CDR3 sequence is 14 residues long. Here the CDR3 DNA reads TGTGCCAGCAGTTTAAGGGACAGGGCTTACGAGCAGTACTTC. It encodes CASSLRDRAYEQYF. The full variable domain, in which reference TRBV28 and TRBJ2-7 provide the parts outside the CDR3, is DVKVTQSSRYLVKRTGEKVFLECVQDMDHENMFWYRQDPGLGLRLIYFSYDVKMKEKGDIPEGYSVSREKKERFSLILESASTNQTSMYLCASSLRDRAYEQYFGPGTRLTVT.

This chain joins TRBV5-1 and TRBJ1-4, with 10 bases lining up with TRBD1. CDR1 is SGHRS and CDR2 is YFSETQ in the germline V gene. The CDR3 spans 14 residues. Losses at the gene ends were 2 bases for V and 11 bases for J; bases not matched to a gene: 6. The CDR3 DNA is TGCGCCAGCAGCTTTGGGACAGGGGAGGTCAAACTGTTTTTT. Protein sequence: CASSFGTGEVKLFF.

CDR3 protein: CASRKGGGEETQYF. CDR3 bases: TGCGCCAGCCGAAAAGGAGGGGGGGAGGAGACCCAGTACTTC. V and J are TRBV5-1 and TRBJ2-5, with D perhaps TRBD2 (7 bases). Between the trimmed V and J ends, which lost 7 bases and 5 bases, there was a span of 18 bases. This CDR3 contains 14 residues. CDR1 is SGHRS, CDR2 YFSETQ, per germline.

V gene TRBV6-5 combines with J gene TRBJ1-6; D is perhaps TRBD1 (5 bases). Germline V lookup: CDR1 MNHEY, CDR2 SVGAGI. V was shortened by 0 bases and J by 10 bases, with 10 bases between the two germline ends. The CDR3 extends over 14 amino acids. The CDR3 loop reads CASSYSQGSSPLHF. The CDR3 DNA reads TGTGCCAGCAGTTACTCCCAGGGAAGCTCACCCCTCCACTTT.

The chain recombines TRBV5-5 with TRBJ2-7, with TRBD2 identical over 7 bases. Germline V gene lookup returns CDR1 SGHKS and CDR2 YYEKEE (reference sequence). CDR3 length: 15 residues. J lost 2 bases, V lost 0 bases, and 5 bases had no gene match. CDR3 region: CASSLGLAVAYEQYF. The CDR3, as DNA: TGTGCCAGCAGCTTGGGCCTAGCGGTCGCCTACGAGCAGTACTTC.

The rearrangement joins TRBV28 to TRBJ1-2; D gene uncertain. CDR1 is MDHEN, CDR2 SYDVKM, per germline. This CDR3 has 12 residues. The V and J ends lost 5 bases and 1 base respectively, with 5 bases between them. CDR3 in amino acids: CASSIRNYGYTF. DNA for the CDR3: TGTGCCAGCAGTATCCGTAACTATGGCTACACCTTC.